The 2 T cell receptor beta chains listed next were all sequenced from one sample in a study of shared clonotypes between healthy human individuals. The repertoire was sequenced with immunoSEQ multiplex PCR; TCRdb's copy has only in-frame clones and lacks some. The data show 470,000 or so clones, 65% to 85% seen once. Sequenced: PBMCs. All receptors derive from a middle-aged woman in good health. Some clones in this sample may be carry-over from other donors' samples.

The CDR3 DNA follows: TGTGCCATCAGTGATATGGACAGAAGCTCCTACAATGAGCAGTTCTTC. The encoded protein is CAISDMDRSSYNEQFF. The V call is TRBV10-3, the J call TRBJ2-1, with D possibly TRBD1 on 6 matching bases. Per the germline V gene, CDR1 is ENHRY and CDR2 is SYGVKD. This CDR3 has 16 amino acids. Deletions cut 3 bases from V and 0 bases from J, with 12 bases between.

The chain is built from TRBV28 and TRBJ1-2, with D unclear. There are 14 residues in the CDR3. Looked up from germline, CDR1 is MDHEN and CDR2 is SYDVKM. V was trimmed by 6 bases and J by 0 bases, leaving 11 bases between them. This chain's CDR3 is CASSLNSANYGYTF. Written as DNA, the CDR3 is TGTGCCAGCAGCCTCAACAGCGCTAACTATGGCTACACCTTC.